The 29 T cell receptor beta chains below all came from one sample that was sequenced in a study of control samples from healthy donors and cancer patients. TCRdb's table, derived via immunoSEQ multiplex PCR, lists solely in-frame clones and lacks some. The repertoire consists of fewer than 200,000 clones, with approximately 92% occurring once and the leading ten covering over 4%. What was sequenced was blood. The origin of the receptors is a woman aged 55-75 years in good health.

This chain joins TRBV27 and TRBJ1-4, with 10 nucleotides matching TRBD1. The CDR3 extends over 17 amino acids. Germline trimming cut 6 bases from V and 7 bases from J; bases unmatched to any gene: 14. Germline V lookup: CDR1 MNHEY, CDR2 SMNVEV (reference sequence). The CDR3 nucleotides read TGTGCCAGCAGGACTATACGCCCCAGACAGGGGGCTGAAAAACTGTTTTTT. Amino acids: CASRTIRPRQGAEKLFF.

The rearrangement links TRBV9 to TRBJ1-4, with TRBD1 as a possible D gene (5 bases). CDR1 is SGDLS and CDR2 is YYNGEE in the germline V gene. CDR3 length: 15 amino acids. Deletions cut 1 base from V and 4 bases from J, with 11 bases between. The CDR3 nucleotides are TGTGCCAGCAGCGTAAATCGGGGGGGTAATGAAAAACTGTTTTTT. Protein: CASSVNRGGNEKLFF.

The rearrangement uses TRBV6-2 or TRBV6-3 and TRBJ2-7; D perhaps matches TRBD2 (5 bases). This CDR3 is built from 18 residues. Per germline, CDR1 MNHEY and CDR2 SVGEGT. V was shortened by 0 bases and J by 0 bases, with 18 bases between the two germline ends. The CDR3 coding sequence is TGTGCCAGCAGTTACTCGACGACCGGAGCGGTAAGCTCCTACGAGCAGTACTTC. Its protein product is CASSYSTTGAVSSYEQYF.

CDR3 DNA: TGTGCCAGCTCACCACCCCGGACGGGCCCAAAGGGCGATCAGCCCCAGCATTTT. It translates to CASSPPRTGPKGDQPQHF. The chain uses TRBV18 and TRBJ1-5; D remains ambiguous. CDR1 is KGHSH, CDR2 LQKENI, per germline. V lost 0 bases, J lost 5 bases, and 20 bases lay in between. The CDR3 covers 18 residues.

This clone was seen only once. The chain employs TRBV27 and TRBJ2-2; maybe TRBD2 (6 bases). The CDR3 runs to 15 residues. Trimming cost V 5 bases and J 5 bases, with 15 bases left between them. CDR1 and CDR2 from the germline V gene are MNHEY and SMNVEV (reference sequence). CDR3: CASSRARGSTGELFF. CDR3 nucleotide sequence: TGTGCCAGCAGTCGGGCCCGGGGGAGTACCGGGGAGCTGTTTTTT.

The chain uses TRBV2 and TRBJ2-1, with TRBD2 identical over 12 bases. The V segment lost 8 bases and the J segment 9 bases; nucleotides outside the gene matches: 5. The CDR3 is made up of 13 amino acids. Germline V gives CDR1 SNHLY, CDR2 FYNNEI. The CDR3, as DNA: TGTGCCAGCGAACTAGCGGGGGGTGGTGAGCAGTTCTTC. Protein: CASELAGGGEQFF.

This chain connects TRBV11-3 to TRBJ2-5, with D perhaps matching TRBD1 (5 bases). The germline gives CDR1 SGHNT, CDR2 YENEEA. The CDR3 contains 12 residues. V was shortened by 5 bases and J by 5 bases, with 9 bases between the two germline ends. CDR3 nucleotides: TGTGCCAGCAGCGCGACAGCGGAGACCCAGTACTTC. Translation gives CASSATAETQYF.

The genes are TRBV19 and TRBJ2-5; either TRBD1 or TRBD2 may supply D (5 bases each). Germline V CDR1 and CDR2: LNHDA, SQIVND (reference sequence). The CDR3 spans 14 residues. Trimming shortened V by 4 bases and J by 6 bases, and 15 bases separated the two germline ends. Written as DNA, the CDR3 is TGTGCCAGTAGTACGAGGGGCGATGCTAAGACCCAGTACTTC. Residues: CASSTRGDAKTQYF.

DNA of the CDR3: TGTGCCAGCAGCCCGACAAAGGGGGGCACTGGGGCCAACGTCCTGACTTTC. This sequence encodes CASSPTKGGTGANVLTF. The chain carries TRBV4-2 and TRBJ2-6, with D perhaps assigned TRBD1 or TRBD2 (6 bases each). CDR1 and CDR2 (germline): LGHNA, YNFKEQ. V was trimmed by 4 bases and J by 2 bases, leaving 15 bases between them. The CDR3 consists of 17 residues.

The chain employs TRBV21-1 and TRBJ2-5. TRBV21-1 is flagged as a pseudogene. This CDR3 is 15 amino acids long. The CDR3 coding sequence is TGTGCCAGCAGCAAAGGAGGCAGGTCTCAAGAGACCCAGTACTTC. Its translation: CASSKGGRSQETQYF.

This clone was observed once. The DNA of the CDR3 is TGTGCCACCAAGGAAGACAGGGGGCGCGACTATGGCTACACCTTC. Translated, it gives CATKEDRGRDYGYTF. This sequence joins TRBV7-2 and TRBJ1-2; 10 bases fit TRBD1. Germline loops: CDR1 SGHTA, CDR2 FQGNSA. J was trimmed by 3 bases and V by 10 bases; bases with no gene match: 11. The CDR3 extends over 15 amino acids.

The chain links TRBV9 to TRBJ1-1; TRBD1 agrees at 7 bases. CDR3 size: 13 residues. J gave up 4 bases and V 1 base, and 1 base lay outside the gene matches. Germline-derived CDR1 and CDR2 are SGDLS and YYNGEE. In nucleotides, the CDR3 is TGTGCCAGCAGCGTACAGGGGGGCACTGAAGCTTTCTTT. Translated, it gives CASSVQGGTEAFF.

The V gene is TRBV4-2, the J gene TRBJ2-3; 7 positions match TRBD2. Trimming took 0 bases from V and 3 from J; bases not matched to a gene: 6. The CDR3 loop spans 16 amino acids. Germline values: CDR1 LGHNA, CDR2 YNFKEQ. In DNA, the CDR3 is TGTGCCAGCAGCCAAGATCTAGCGGCGGTGACAGATACGCAGTATTTT. This sequence encodes CASSQDLAAVTDTQYF.

This sequence joins TRBV6-2 or TRBV6-3 and TRBJ1-2, with 8 bases lining up with TRBD1. The CDR3 covers 14 residues. The germline V gene encodes CDR1 MNHEY and CDR2 SVGEGT. The V segment lost 5 bases and the J segment 5 bases; nucleotides outside the gene matches: 7. CDR3 in amino acids: CASSRDRRLYGYTF. The CDR3, as DNA: TGTGCCAGCAGTCGGGACAGGAGACTATATGGCTACACCTTC.

The V and J genes are TRBV4-2 and TRBJ2-5, with D possibly matching TRBD2 (5 bases). Germline values: CDR1 LGHNA, CDR2 YNFKEQ. The ends were cut back, 5 bases at V and 4 bases at J, with 11 bases in the middle. CDR3 length: 13 amino acids. For the CDR3, the DNA is TGTGCCAGCAGCACCCCAGAGGGAGAGACCCAGTACTTC. Translation gives CASSTPEGETQYF.

The genes are TRBV7-8 and TRBJ1-5; 8 nucleotides agree with TRBD1. The CDR3 loop spans 16 amino acids. The V gene end was trimmed by 5 bases and the J gene end by 5 bases; junction bases not matched to a gene: 11. CDR1 SGHVS and CDR2 FQNEAQ come from the germline V gene. The CDR3 loop is CASSIYRGRGDQPQHF. The CDR3 DNA sequence: TGTGCCAGCAGCATATACAGGGGGAGGGGCGATCAGCCCCAGCATTTT.

The chain uses TRBV7-2 and TRBJ2-3; D gene ambiguous. Per the germline V gene, CDR1 is SGHTA and CDR2 is FQGNSA. This CDR3 region has 12 residues. V was pared by 2 bases and J by 6 bases, with 6 bases between. The CDR3 sequence is CASSLLADTQYF. The DNA for the CDR3 is TGTGCCAGCAGCTTATTAGCTGATACGCAGTATTTT. The whole variable domain, remainder taken from reference TRBV7-2 and TRBJ2-3, is GAGVSQSPSNKVTEKGKDVELRCDPISGHTALYWYRQSLGQGLEFLIYFQGNSAPDKSGLPSDRFSAERTGGSVSTLTIQRTQQEDSAVYLCASSLLADTQYFGPGTRLTVL.

The V and J genes are TRBV5-4 and TRBJ2-1, with D perhaps matching TRBD1 or TRBD2 (6 bases each). V was cut by 0 bases and J by 15 bases, with 16 bases left in between. The V gene's germline CDR1 is SGHNT and CDR2 YYREEE (reference sequence). This CDR3 spans 13 amino acids. CDR3 in amino acids: CASSLDPGGERFF. DNA for the CDR3: TGTGCCAGCAGCTTGGATCCCGGGGGCGAACGGTTCTTC.

The chain carries TRBV20-1 and TRBJ1-4; no clear D. V shed 8 bases and J shed 8 bases, with 6 bases lying between them. Per germline, CDR1 DFQATT and CDR2 SNEGSKA (reference sequence). CDR3 length: 9 amino acids. The CDR3 DNA sequence: TGCAGTAGTTTGGAAAAACTGTTTTTT. Translation gives CSSLEKLFF.

The chain couples TRBV2 to TRBJ1-1, with TRBD1 identical over 7 bases. This CDR3 has 11 amino acids. With 8 bases clipped from V and 7 bases from J, the junction kept 4 bases outside the gene matches. Germline V gene data show CDR1 as SNHLY and CDR2 as FYNNEI. The CDR3 is CASRQGLEAFF. CDR3 bases: TGTGCCAGCCGACAGGGCCTTGAAGCTTTCTTT.

The V gene is TRBV2, the J gene TRBJ1-2; D uncertain. From germline, CDR1 is SNHLY and CDR2 FYNNEI. With 1 base removed from V and 7 bases from J, the gap between germline ends came to 13 bases. CDR3 length: 14 amino acids. The CDR3: CASSEELTLGGYTF. The CDR3 bases are TGTGCCAGCAGTGAAGAGTTAACCCTTGGTGGCTACACCTTC.

Remarks on this clone: Since the CDR3 does not end with the conserved phenylalanine or tryptophan, this likely comes from a read error. V and J are TRBV4-3 and TRBJ1-6; no definite D call. CDR3 size: 19 residues. Germline CDR1 reads LGHNA; CDR2 reads YSLEER. Trimming pared 0 bases from V and 6 bases from J, leaving 21 bases between. The CDR3 coding sequence is TGCGCCAGCAGCCAAGAAGCTGAGCGGGGAGGGTGGTTTAATTCACCCCTCCACCTT. Amino acid sequence: CASSQEAERGGWFNSPLHL.

V gene TRBV7-9 combines with J gene TRBJ2-2; D not resolved. Germline V lookup: CDR1 SEHNR, CDR2 FQNEAQ (reference sequence). Trimming left V 4 bases short and J 5 bases short, with 8 bases between. The CDR3 length is 13 residues. For the CDR3, the DNA is TGTGCCAGCAGCTCCCTACCTACCGGGGAGCTGTTTTTT. Translating gives CASSSLPTGELFF.

The chain employs TRBV30 and TRBJ2-4; D possibly uses TRBD1 or TRBD2 (5 bases each). V lost 2 bases and J lost 7, with 12 bases in between. Germline CDR1 and CDR2: GTSNPN and SVGIG (reference sequence). This CDR3 region has 13 residues. Here the CDR3 reads CAWSSGGWNIQYF. CDR3 DNA: TGTGCCTGGAGTAGTGGGGGTTGGAACATTCAGTACTTC. Based on the CDR3 plus reference TRBV30 and TRBJ2-4, the full variable domain is SQTIHQWPATLVQPVGSPLSLECTVEGTSNPNLYWYRQAAGRGLQLLFYSVGIGQISSEVPQNLSASRPQDRQFILSSKKLLLSDSGFYLCAWSSGGWNIQYFGAGTRLSVL.

The V and J genes are TRBV5-4 and TRBJ2-5; TRBD1 is a possible D gene (6 bases). The CDR3 spans 17 residues. V was clipped by 2 bases and J by 7 bases, with 24 bases between them. The germline CDR1 and CDR2 sequences are SGHNT and YYREEE (reference sequence). The CDR3 spells CASSFETGEASALTQYF. The CDR3 coding sequence is TGTGCCAGCAGCTTTGAGACAGGCGAGGCGTCAGCGTTGACCCAGTACTTC. The full variable domain, in which reference TRBV5-4 and TRBJ2-5 provide the parts outside the CDR3, is ETGVTQSPTHLIKTRGQQVTLRCSSQSGHNTVSWYQQALGQGPQFIFQYYREEENGRGNFPPRFSGLQFPNYSSELNVNALELDDSALYLCASSFETGEASALTQYFGPGTRLLVL.

The chain joins TRBV29-1 to TRBJ1-2; D gene unclear. Germline V gene lookup returns CDR1 SQVTM and CDR2 ANQGSEA. The V and J ends lost 8 bases and 4 bases respectively, with 11 bases between them. The length of the CDR3 is 11 residues. This chain's CDR3 is CSLPSPYGYTF. The CDR3 nucleotides are TGCAGCCTCCCTTCCCCCTATGGCTACACCTTC.

The chain employs TRBV11-2 and TRBJ2-7, with 8 bases fitting TRBD2. Per the germline V gene, CDR1 is SGHAT and CDR2 is FQNNGV. There are 15 residues in the CDR3. V was clipped by 4 bases and J by 0 bases; unmatched bases: 5. The CDR3 coding sequence is TGTGCCAGCAGCTATAGCGGGGTTAGCTCCTACGAGCAGTACTTC. Its translation: CASSYSGVSSYEQYF.

The CDR3 loop reads CASGLARTDTQYF. CDR3 sequence (DNA): TGTGCTAGTGGTTTGGCTCGAACAGATACGCAGTATTTT. The V and J genes are TRBV12-5 and TRBJ2-3; D not certain. CDR1 is LGHNT, CDR2 FRNRAP, per germline. The CDR3 length is 13 residues. V was trimmed by 1 base and J by 3 bases, leaving 5 bases between them.

V is TRBV11-2 and J is TRBJ1-6; D is ambiguous. Germline CDR1 and CDR2: SGHAT and FQNNGV. Between the trimmed V and J ends, which lost 1 base and 7 bases, there was a span of 11 bases. The CDR3 sequence is 15 residues long. CDR3: CASSLGGSANSPLHF. Written as DNA, the CDR3 is TGTGCCAGCAGCTTAGGTGGTTCAGCGAATTCACCCCTCCACTTT.